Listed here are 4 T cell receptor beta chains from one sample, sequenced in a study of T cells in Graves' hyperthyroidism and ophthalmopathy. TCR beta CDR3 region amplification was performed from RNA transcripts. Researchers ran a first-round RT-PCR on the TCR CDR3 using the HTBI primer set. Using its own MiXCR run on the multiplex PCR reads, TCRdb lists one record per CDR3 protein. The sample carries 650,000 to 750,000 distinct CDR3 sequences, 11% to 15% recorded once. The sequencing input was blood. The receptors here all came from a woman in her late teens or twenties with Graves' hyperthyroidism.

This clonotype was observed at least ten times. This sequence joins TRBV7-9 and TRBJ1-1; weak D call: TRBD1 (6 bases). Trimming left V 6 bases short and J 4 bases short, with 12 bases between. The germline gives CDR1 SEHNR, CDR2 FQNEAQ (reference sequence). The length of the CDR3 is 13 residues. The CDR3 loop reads CASRTGAGTEAFF. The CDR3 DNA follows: TGTGCCAGCAGGACGGGGGCGGGCACTGAAGCTTTCTTT.

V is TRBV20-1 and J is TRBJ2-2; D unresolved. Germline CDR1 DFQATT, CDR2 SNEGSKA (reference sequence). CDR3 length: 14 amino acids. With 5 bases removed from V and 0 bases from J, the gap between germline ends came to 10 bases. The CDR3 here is CSALVTANTGELFF. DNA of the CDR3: TGCAGTGCTTTGGTCACCGCGAACACCGGGGAGCTGTTTTTT.

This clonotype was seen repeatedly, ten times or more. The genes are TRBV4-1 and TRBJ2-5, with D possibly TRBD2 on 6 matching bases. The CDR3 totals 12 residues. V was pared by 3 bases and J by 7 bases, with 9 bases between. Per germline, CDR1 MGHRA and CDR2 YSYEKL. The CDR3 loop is CASSQGGMTQYF. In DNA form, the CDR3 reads TGCGCCAGCAGCCAGGGGGGTATGACCCAGTACTTC.

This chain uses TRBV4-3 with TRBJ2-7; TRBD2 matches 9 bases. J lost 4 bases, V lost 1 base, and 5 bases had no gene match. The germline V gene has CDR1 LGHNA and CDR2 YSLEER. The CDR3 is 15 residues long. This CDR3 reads CASSQATSGTYEQYF. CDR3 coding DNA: TGCGCCAGCAGCCAAGCGACTAGCGGTACTTACGAGCAGTACTTC.